This T cell receptor beta chain was retrieved from a study of cytomegalovirus exposure and HLA in healthy donors. Notes on the study in general: Most observed TCR sequences were rare, whereas some public TCRs were detected in many donors. Within an earlier analysis, most TCR beta V segments proved productive either about 87% or about 30% of the time. Some V segments, including TRBV6-2 and TRBV6-3, were excluded as indistinguishable.

About this clone itself: What it binds is not known.

Unmatched junction bases numbered 3, after V lost 0 bases and J lost 4 bases. Germline values: CDR1 SGHAT, CDR2 FQNNGV. This CDR3 is built from 15 residues. It was with 60 Vbeta and 13 Jbeta primers that the PCR ran. Libraries were prepared by immunoSEQ multiplex PCR; TCRdb keeps only in-frame clonotypes and omits some of them. This sample's table reports over 90,000 clones. The clonotype was recovered from a man in his forties or fifties in good health and CMV-seronegative. The sample taken for sequencing was PBMCs. The chain carries TRBV11-2 and TRBJ1-2; 9 positions agree with TRBD1. CDR3 sequence (DNA): TGTGCCAGCAGCTTAGAGGGACAGGGTATCTATGGCTACACCTTC. Its translation: CASSLEGQGIYGYTF. The whole variable domain, filled in from reference TRBV11-2 and TRBJ1-2, reads EAGVAQSPRYKIIEKRQSVAFWCNPISGHATLYWYQQILGQGPKLLIQFQNNGVVDDSQLPKDRFSAERLKGVDSTLKIQPAKLEDSAVYLCASSLEGQGIYGYTFGSGTRLTVV.